This TCR delta chain is from a study of γδ T cells in repeated Plasmodium falciparum infection (dated by TCRdb to the early 2020s). For the study in its entirety: Malian children exposed to intense seasonal malaria transmission were enrolled in the natural-infection arm and compared with Australian children matched for age and gender. Four controlled human malaria infections were administered to about 5 malaria-naive U.S. adults over 644 days by bites from P. falciparum NF54-infected Anopheles stephensi mosquitoes. Samples were collected from controlled-infection subjects at baseline, immediately before selected infections, and 21 days after each infection. Malian gammadelta TCR repertoires were analysed cross-sectionally during no-transmission periods and were analysed longitudinally across acute febrile malaria episodes. Using both natural infection in Mali and controlled human malaria infection, the study looked at the way repeated Plasmodium falciparum infection shapes the human gammadelta T cell repertoire.

Vgamma9/Vdelta2+ and Vdelta2-negative gammadelta T cell populations were flow-sorted from peripheral blood mononuclear cells for bulk TCR repertoire analysis. What the authors observed across the whole study: Vgamma9/Vdelta2+ TCR repertoires kept a highly stable polyclonal repertoire across time and infection, and many TCRgamma sequences overlapped between individuals. In Vdelta2-negative gammadelta TCR repertoires, which were largely Vdelta1+, repeated controlled infections appeared to drive waves of new clonotype selection. Because the controlled-infection cohort was small, analysis of inter-individual variability in gammadelta T cell responses was limited. Compared with Australian children, Malian children appeared to have Vdelta2-negative gammadelta TCR repertoires that were more clonally expanded, less diverse and less shared. Generalizability was limited because the Malian cohort was drawn from a small rural village of predominantly one ethnic group.

From cysteine to phenylalanine, the CDR3 is 21 amino acids long. Only the CDR3 part of the read is kept: 63 bases, read in frame from the first base. Taken from the germline V gene, the CDR1 and CDR2 loops are TSWWSYY and QGS. Libraries came from multiplex PCR. This sample was sequenced with an Illumina MiSeq. Every sorted gammadelta T cell sample had both its TCR gamma (TRG) and TCR delta (TRD) chains sequenced. The authors' analysis ran thus. Clonotype tree plots, accumulated frequency of the top 20 clonotypes, diversity index (DI) and D75 metrics were included in the repertoire analyses. Clonotypes were called again by TCRdb from the public reads via CATT, and duplicate nucleotide sequences were then merged into one entry. The V and J calls, along with clone size, are taken from TCRdb and not from the paper's own processing. The sample contains more than 45,000 delta-chain clones, approximately 1.7% of them found a single time. The leading ten clones occupy 15% of the sample.

As regards this clone: Its target antigen remains unknown. A far larger clone is off by one base, so a read error is likely. The same CDR3 arises from other DNA sequences in this sample as well.

The rearrangement joined TRDV1 to TRDJ1; the junction holds 9 bases that match TRDD3. TCRdb supplies no J gene; here it was assigned by aligning the nucleotide sequence to germline. The source of this sequence is a pool of human donors (malaria-infected and uninfected, not separated). Sequencing was done on a sample of gamma-delta T cells from blood. CDR3 loop: CALGERGFRGTGGAYTDKLIF. The DNA reads as follows: TGTGCTCTTGGGGAACGGGGCTTCCGAGGTACTGGGGGAGCGTACACTGATAAACTCATCTTT.